Listed below are T cell receptor beta chains from one sample, sequenced in a study of T cells in localized non-small cell lung cancer. Repertoires were generated with immunoSEQ multiplex PCR, while TCRdb's copy carries only in-frame clones and drops some. Here the sample spans tens of thousands of clones, 75% to 90% being singletons. Specimen: peripheral blood, collected before any cancer treatment. These receptor sequences come from a woman aged 35-70 years with stage I lung adenocarcinoma. Each CDR3 is given with its conserved first and last residue. The order of the fields is J gene, clone size, D gene, V gene, CDR3 DNA, CDR3 protein. D genes are given only for firm matches. The listing skips clone size in some rows; elsewhere it reads once, few, many or a size class.

>TRBJ1-3|NA|TRBD1|TRBV5-4
TGTGCCAGCAGCTCCGGACAGGGAGATGGAAACACCATATATTTT
CASSSGQGDGNTIYF
>TRBJ1-6|NA|NA|TRBV11-2
TGTGCCAGCAGCTCTTTCTCTTCGTTCACGGGATTGCACTTT
CASSSFSSFTGLHF
>TRBJ2-2|NA|NA|TRBV9
TGTGCCAGCAGCGCAACAGGCGGGGACACCGGGGAGCTGTTTTTT
CASSATGGDTGELFF
>TRBJ1-6|NA|NA|TRBV19
TGTGCCAGTAGTATTGCCAGTAGGTCACCCCTCCACTTT
CASSIASRSPLHF
>TRBJ1-5|NA|NA|TRBV7-2
TGTGCCAGCAGCTTAGTGGGGGGTAGCGGAAAACAGCCCCAGCATTTT
CASSLVGGSGKQPQHF
>TRBJ2-5|NA|NA|TRBV30
TGTGCCTGGAGTCGGGGCGCCGAAGAGACCCAGTACTTC
CAWSRGAEETQYF
>TRBJ1-1|once|NA|TRBV11-2
TGTGCCAGCAGCTTAGATCCAGGAGGGCCCACTGAAGCTTTCTTT
CASSLDPGGPTEAFF
>TRBJ2-3|NA|NA|TRBV18
TGTGCCAGCTCACCACTGAACGAGTTTGCAGATACGCAGTATTTT
CASSPLNEFADTQYF
>TRBJ1-4|once|NA|TRBV4-3
TGCGCCAGCAGCCAAGAAGGGGGGTTGGGTAATGAAAAACTGTTTTTT
CASSQEGGLGNEKLFF
>TRBJ2-1|NA|NA|TRBV7-9
TGTGCCAGCAGCCGTGCGAATGAGCAGTTCTTC
CASSRANEQFF